This is a list of T cell receptor beta chains from one sample in a study of blood T cell repertoires in COVID-19. The protocol was immunoSEQ multiplex PCR, while the TCRdb copy is restricted to in-frame clones and leaves out a portion. The sample carries roughly 360,000 clones, roughly four fifths recorded once. Source material: PBMCs or T cells enriched from blood (not recorded which). The receptors come from a woman aged 45-60 years who had recovered from COVID-19. The CDR3 runs from the conserved cysteine through the conserved F or W. A D gene is named only where the DNA matches it firmly. Rows give clone size only sometimes, using once, few, many, or a class for an expanded clone.

. | TRBJ1-2 | TRBV12-3/TRBV12-4 | . | CASSLRGGGGYTF | TGTGCCAGCAGTTTAAGGGGGGGAGGTGGCTACACCTTC
. | TRBJ2-7 | TRBV5-1 | . | CASSLGGAIYEQYF | TGCGCCAGCAGCTTGGGCGGGGCAATCTACGAGCAGTACTTC
. | TRBJ2-3 | TRBV2 | . | CASSGGTTAGDTQYF | TGTGCCAGCAGCGGTGGGACAACCGCGGGAGATACGCAGTATTTT
TRBD1 | TRBJ1-1 | TRBV5-1 | . | CASSPGTGILDTEAFF | TGCGCCAGCAGCCCCGGGACAGGGATTTTGGACACTGAAGCTTTCTTT
. | TRBJ2-2 | TRBV7-8 | . | CASSFYPGQANTGELFF | TGTGCCAGCAGCTTTTATCCGGGACAAGCGAACACCGGGGAGCTGTTTTTT
. | TRBJ1-1 | TRBV6-1 | . | CASSEFGTLWAFF | TGTGCCAGCAGTGAATTTGGGACACTCTGGGCTTTCTTT
TRBD1 | TRBJ1-5 | TRBV6-9 | . | CASSYGQGANQPQHF | TGTGCCAGCAGTTACGGGCAGGGGGCTAATCAGCCCCAGCATTTT
TRBD1 | TRBJ1-1 | TRBV6-2/TRBV6-3 | . | CASSYTLTGGMSEAFF | TGTGCCAGCAGTTACACGCTAACAGGGGGAATGTCTGAAGCTTTCTTT
. | TRBJ1-4 | TRBV18 | . | CASSPGDATNEKLFF | TGTGCCAGCTCGCCCGGGGATGCAACTAATGAAAAACTGTTTTTT
TRBD2 | TRBJ2-3 | TRBV7-3 | . | CASSSPGLAPDTQYF | TGTGCCAGCAGCTCACCGGGACTAGCGCCAGATACGCAGTATTTT
. | TRBJ1-2 | TRBV6-5 | . | CASSRRQEIYGYTF | TGTGCCAGCAGTCGGAGACAGGAAATCTATGGCTACACCTTC
. | TRBJ2-5 | TRBV7-2 | . | CASSLTPYQETQYF | TGTGCCAGCAGCTTAACTCCGTACCAAGAGACCCAGTACTTC
TRBD2 | TRBJ2-2 | TRBV11-2 | few | CASSPARIAGAAPGELFF | TGTGCCAGCAGTCCCGCCCGAATAGCGGGAGCGGCCCCCGGGGAGCTGTTTTTT
TRBD2 | TRBJ2-2 | TRBV7-2 | . | CASSVTSGRAAGELFF | TGTGCCAGCAGCGTGACTAGCGGGAGGGCCGCCGGGGAGCTGTTTTTT
. | TRBJ1-1 | TRBV4-2 | few | CASSQESRAEAFF | TGTGCCAGCAGCCAAGAGAGTCGCGCTGAAGCTTTCTTT
TRBD2 | TRBJ2-1 | TRBV7-3 | few | CASSLSRTSGNNEQFF | TGTGCCAGCAGCCTATCCCGGACTAGCGGGAACAATGAGCAGTTCTTC
TRBD1 | TRBJ2-3 | TRBV19 | . | CASSSRTGTDTQYF | TGTGCCAGTAGTTCCCGGACAGGGACAGATACGCAGTATTTT
. | TRBJ1-2 | TRBV5-8 | once | CASSLTAFYTF | TGTGCCAGCAGCTTAACTGCCTTTTACACCTTC
. | TRBJ1-2 | TRBV18 | . | CASSPDNRPLSGYTF | TGTGCCAGCTCCCCAGACAACAGGCCTCTTAGTGGCTACACCTTC
. | TRBJ2-3 | TRBV6-5 | . | CASSRGQNTDTQYF | TGTGCCAGCAGCCGCGGACAGAACACAGATACGCAGTATTTT
. | TRBJ2-3 | TRBV3-1/TRBV3-2 | . | CASSQGLGHTDTQYF | TGTGCCAGCAGCCAAGGGCTCGGACACACAGATACGCAGTATTTT
. | TRBJ1-2 | TRBV3-1/TRBV3-2 | . | CASSYDSFYGYTF | TGTGCCAGCAGCTATGACAGCTTCTATGGCTACACCTTC
TRBD2 | TRBJ2-1 | TRBV19 | . | CASIGSGRGSSYNEQFF | TGTGCCAGTATAGGTAGCGGGAGGGGGAGCTCCTACAATGAGCAGTTCTTC
. | TRBJ1-6 | TRBV7-2 | . | CASSSRQDYNSPLHF | TGTGCCAGCAGCTCCCGACAGGACTATAATTCACCCCTCCACTTT
. | TRBJ2-1 | TRBV27 | . | CASSLPTQGRGIDNEQFF | TGTGCCAGCAGTTTGCCGACCCAGGGGAGGGGAATCGACAATGAGCAGTTCTTC
. | TRBJ1-1 | TRBV7-2 | once | CASSLGPQNTEAFF | TGTGCCAGCAGCTTAGGGCCACAGAACACTGAAGCTTTCTTT
. | TRBJ1-1 | TRBV19 | . | CASSSPTGMNTEAFF | TGTGCCAGTAGTTCCCCGACAGGCATGAACACTGAAGCTTTCTTT
. | TRBJ2-3 | TRBV10-3 | . | CAISESGLRGTDTQYF | TGTGCCATCAGTGAGTCGGGCTTGCGGGGCACAGATACGCAGTATTTT
. | TRBJ1-1 | TRBV12-1 | once | CASIRSTGEAFF | TGTGCCAGCATCCGATCAACCGGTGAAGCTTTCTTT
. | TRBJ2-3 | TRBV4-3 | few | CASSQDLASTDTQYF | TGCGCCAGCAGCCAAGACCTAGCGAGCACAGATACGCAGTATTTT
TRBD2 | TRBJ2-3 | TRBV5-1 | . | CASSYGLATAGDTQYF | TGCGCCAGCAGCTACGGACTAGCGACAGCGGGGGATACGCAGTATTTT
. | TRBJ1-3 | TRBV11-2 | . | CASSLVTAGYGNTIYF | TGTGCCAGCAGCTTAGTCACCGCAGGGTACGGAAACACCATATATTTT
. | TRBJ2-5 | TRBV21-1 | . | CASSKEGTGVREETQYF | TGTGCCAGCAGCAAAGAAGGGACAGGGGTCCGTGAAGAGACCCAGTACTTC
TRBD2 | TRBJ2-7 | TRBV29-1 | . | CSVEPLSGSSPGEQYF | TGCAGCGTTGAGCCCCTCAGCGGGAGTTCGCCGGGTGAGCAGTACTTC
TRBD1 | TRBJ2-5 | TRBV6-5 | . | CASSYQPGYRGETQYF | TGTGCCAGCAGTTACCAACCGGGATACAGGGGGGAGACCCAGTACTTC
TRBD1 | TRBJ1-1 | TRBV20-1 | . | CSGQGNTEAFF | TGCAGTGGACAGGGGAACACTGAAGCTTTCTTT
. | TRBJ1-2 | TRBV5-6 | . | CASSLGILQGSDGYTF | TGTGCCAGCAGCTTGGGTATATTGCAGGGGAGCGACGGCTACACCTTC
TRBD1 | TRBJ1-4 | TRBV19 | . | CASRDRGGDEKLFF | TGTGCCAGTAGGGACAGGGGAGGGGATGAAAAACTGTTTTTT
TRBD2 | TRBJ2-1 | TRBV3-1/TRBV3-2 | . | CASSQSGGRDNEQFF | TGTGCCAGCAGCCAGTCCGGCGGGAGGGACAATGAGCAGTTCTTC
TRBD1 | TRBJ2-2 | TRBV9 | . | CASSVGQGAFTGELFF | TGTGCCAGCAGCGTAGGACAGGGGGCGTTCACCGGGGAGCTGTTTTTT
. | TRBJ1-4 | TRBV27 | . | CASSRQVATNEKLFF | TGTGCCAGCAGCCGACAGGTTGCAACTAATGAAAAACTGTTTTTT
TRBD1 | TRBJ2-7 | TRBV6-5 | . | CASSRGDSSYEQYF | TGTGCCAGCAGTCGAGGGGACAGCTCCTACGAGCAGTACTTC
. | TRBJ1-2 | TRBV18 | . | CASSPGADLNYGYTF | TGTGCCAGCTCACCAGGGGCAGATCTTAACTATGGCTACACCTTC
. | TRBJ1-1 | TRBV7-2 | . | CASSLFLTEAFF | TGTGCCAGCAGCTTATTTCTCACTGAAGCTTTCTTT
TRBD1 | TRBJ1-1 | TRBV20-1 | . | CSATDYRGLNTEAFF | TGCAGTGCTACTGACTACAGGGGCCTAAACACTGAAGCTTTCTTT
. | TRBJ2-3 | TRBV5-1 | once | CASSLVSSGRLDTQYF | TGCGCCAGCAGCTTGGTTTCAAGCGGTCGTTTGGATACGCAGTATTTT
. | TRBJ1-2 | TRBV3-1/TRBV3-2 | . | CASSPMAGGYTF | TGTGCCAGCAGCCCCATGGCAGGGGGCTACACCTTC